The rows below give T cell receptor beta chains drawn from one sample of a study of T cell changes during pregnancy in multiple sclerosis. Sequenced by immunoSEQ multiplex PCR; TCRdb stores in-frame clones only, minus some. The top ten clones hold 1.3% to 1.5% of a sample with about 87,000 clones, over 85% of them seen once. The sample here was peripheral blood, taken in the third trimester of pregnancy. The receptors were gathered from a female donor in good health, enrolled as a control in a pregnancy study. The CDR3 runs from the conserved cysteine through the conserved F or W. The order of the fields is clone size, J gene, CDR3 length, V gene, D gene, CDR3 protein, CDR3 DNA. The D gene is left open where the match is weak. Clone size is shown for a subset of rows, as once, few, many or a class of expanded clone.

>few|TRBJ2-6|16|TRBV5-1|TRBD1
CASRGTGVPGANVLTF
TGCGCCAGCAGGGGGACAGGGGTCCCTGGGGCCAACGTCCTGACTTTC
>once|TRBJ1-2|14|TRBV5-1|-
CASSLAGINYGYTF
TGCGCCAGCAGCTTGGCCGGGATTAACTATGGCTACACCTTC
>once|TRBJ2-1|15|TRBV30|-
CAWSESRRAWNEQFF
TGTGCCTGGAGCGAGAGCAGGAGGGCCTGGAATGAGCAGTTCTTC
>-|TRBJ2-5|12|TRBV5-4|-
CASSSPQETQYF
TGTGCCAGCAGCTCCCCTCAAGAGACCCAGTACTTC
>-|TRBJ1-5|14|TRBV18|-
CASSTVPTGQPQHF
TGTGCCAGCTCAACAGTACCCACGGGGCAGCCCCAGCATTTT
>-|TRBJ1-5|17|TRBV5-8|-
CASSLRGTTIFAQPQHF
TGTGCCAGCAGCTTGCGAGGGACAACCATTTTTGCCCAGCCCCAGCATTTT
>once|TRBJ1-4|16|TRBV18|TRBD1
CASSPRQGGYNEKLFF
TGTGCCAGCTCACCCAGACAGGGCGGCTATAATGAAAAACTGTTTTTT
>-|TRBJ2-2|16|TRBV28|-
CASSQGGGGITGELFF
TGTGCCAGCAGCCAAGGGGGGGGAGGGATCACCGGGGAGCTGTTTTTT
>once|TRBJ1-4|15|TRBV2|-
CASSDTPATNEKLFF
TGTGCCAGCAGTGACACACCTGCAACTAATGAAAAACTGTTTTTT
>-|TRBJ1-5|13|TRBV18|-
CASSQYSNQPQHF
TGTGCCAGCTCCCAGTATAGCAATCAGCCCCAGCATTTT
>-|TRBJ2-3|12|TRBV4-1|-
CASSGNPDTQYF
TGCGCCAGCTCGGGAAATCCAGATACGCAGTATTTT